This T cell receptor beta chain is from a study of blood T cell repertoires in COVID-19. Whole-study context: Whether acute or convalescent, the COVID-19 samples came from the United States, Italy and Spain. The analysed material was cDNA or gDNA that came from T cells, B-cell-depleted T cells, or PBMCs.

V lost 2 bases and J 5 bases, leaving 8 bases between the germline ends. CDR3 length equals 12 residues. Per germline, CDR1 SGHRS and CDR2 YFSETQ. Original processing methods: For nucleated cells, counts were estimated from reference gene primer amplification. The protocol was immunoSEQ multiplex PCR, while the TCRdb copy is restricted to in-frame clones and leaves out a portion. The DNA was the basis for D and trimming; V, J and clone size are from that table. The repertoire holds about 110,000 clones, with roughly 82% as singletons. Specimen: peripheral blood. The receptor's source is a woman aged 55-70 years with acute or convalescent COVID-19. The rearrangement links TRBV5-1 to TRBJ2-7; D possibly corresponds to TRBD2 (5 bases). CDR3 region: CASSFGLNEQYF. The CDR3 nucleotides are TGCGCCAGCAGCTTCGGACTCAACGAGCAGTACTTC.